The source of this T cell receptor (beta chain) is a study of blood T cells in healthy people across ages. Study findings and constraints: Per million T cells, TCR beta diversity dropped about linearly as age rose.

Together with a sample-barcoded 5' primer, a J-beta primer mix was included in a second PCR lasting about 7 to 11 cycles. TCRdb itself ran the 5' RACE reads through MiXCR, one entry per CDR3 protein. Of under 2 million distinct CDR3 sequences in the sample, about 31% were seen once. Every donor provided roughly 9.1 milliliters of peripheral blood. With each sample, at least 5.5 micrograms of total RNA were extracted. V gave up 1 base and J gave up 4 bases, with 14 bases separating them. The CDR3 length is 15 residues. The germline CDR1 and CDR2 sequences are SEHNR and FQNEAQ (reference sequence). Comment on this clonotype: What it binds is unknown.

Source material: blood. The sequence was collected from a woman in her 30s in good health. V and J are TRBV7-9 and TRBJ2-7; possible D gene TRBD1, 5 bases. The CDR3 DNA follows: TGTGCCAGCAGCTTAGGTGCAGGGCCCCTATACGAGCAGTACTTC. It encodes CASSLGAGPLYEQYF.